This TCR beta chain was retrieved from a study of Graves' ophthalmopathy and Graves' hyperthyroidism. Across the whole study: Untreated patients at initial diagnosis provided peripheral blood.

From germline, CDR1 is SGHAT and CDR2 FQDESV (reference sequence). After removal of 5 bases from V and 5 bases from J, the junction contained 12 bases not matched to a gene. CDR3 length: 16 amino acids. Uncontrolled infections, other autoimmune diseases, pregnancy or lactation barred patients from enrollment. RNA transcripts provided the template for amplifying TCR beta CDR3 regions. The authors performed first-round RT-PCR with HTBI primers and then a second-round multiplex PCR. TCRdb fed the multiplex PCR reads into MiXCR, producing one record per CDR3 protein. Seen here are about half a million distinct CDR3 sequences, about an eighth observed once, and the top ten hold about a tenth.

This chain connects TRBV11-1 to TRBJ2-5; 9 nucleotides line up with TRBD2. The origin of this receptor is a woman aged 25 to 39 with Graves' ophthalmopathy. Sequencing used blood. DNA of the CDR3: TGTGCCAGCAGCCTAGATTTGGGGACTAGCTGGGAGACCCAGTACTTC. As protein: CASSLDLGTSWETQYF. The full variable domain, completed using reference TRBV11-1 and TRBJ2-5, is EAEVAQSPRYKITEKSQAVAFWCDPISGHATLYWYRQILGQGPELLVQFQDESVVDDSQLPKDRFSAERLKGVDSTLKIQPAELGDSAMYLCASSLDLGTSWETQYFGPGTRLLVL.